This TCR beta chain was identified during a study of T cells in Graves' hyperthyroidism and ophthalmopathy. Broader study findings: Ophthalmopathy, as predicted by the model, came a median 6.5 months after the prediction. Most thyroid clonotypes that were expanded above 0.001 also turned up in blood.

Authors of the study amplified TCR beta CDR3 regions from RNA transcripts. In the first-round RT-PCR of the TCR CDR3, the HTBI primer set was used. MiXCR, run by TCRdb on the multiplex PCR reads, gives a single entry per CDR3 protein. Of some 530,000 distinct CDR3 sequences in the sample, about 20% were seen once. To note about this clonotype: Its target is not known.

The V end lost 1 base, the J end lost 1 base, and 7 bases lay between the germline ends. Germline V lookup: CDR1 LGHDT, CDR2 YNNKEL (reference sequence). The CDR3 consists of 15 residues. Diagnostic decisions used clinical symptoms, serum thyroxine and TRAb, thyroid ultrasound and orbital computed tomography. The origin of this receptor is a woman in her 70s with Graves' ophthalmopathy. This chain uses TRBV3-1 with TRBJ2-2; D unresolved. Input material: blood. The CDR3 DNA sequence: TGTGCCAGCAGCCAAGTATTCGTGAACACCGGGGAGCTGTTTTTT. Amino acids: CASSQVFVNTGELFF.